The sequence of this TCR beta chain was determined in a study of tumor-infiltrating lymphocytes in oesophageal squamous cell carcinoma listed by TCRdb under 2016. This clonotype was seen a few times. Its recognized antigen is unknown. The record has no base qualities; no much larger clone is one base away. CDR1 SGHTA and CDR2 FQGTGA are derived from the germline V gene. CDR3 length: 16 amino acids, cysteine to phenylalanine. Only the CDR3 region is kept as DNA, spanning 48 bases read in frame from base 1. Trimming removed 5 bases from V and 4 bases from J, leaving 18 bases between the germline ends. Libraries were built with PCR. For sequencing, an Illumina HiSeq 2000 was employed. Using fastp trimming at Q25 and MiXCR clonotype assembly, TCRdb reanalyzed the public sequencing data and kept in-frame beta chains. Each entry is one CDR3 protein sequence, shown with its most common DNA and genes. The sample data list fewer than 20,000 distinct CDR3 sequences, and about 46% of these were observed just once. The top ten constitute about 43% of the sample.

This receptor chain uses TRBV7-3 and TRBJ2-1; the D gene identity is not certain. Sequences were obtained from normal esophageal tissue next to the tumor. This receptor was identified in a female donor with esophageal squamous cell carcinoma. The CDR3 reads CASSPNQAVPYNEQFF. The nucleotides are TGTGCCAGCAGCCCCAACCAAGCCGTCCCATACAATGAGCAGTTCTTC.